A single sample gave rise to the 3 T cell receptor beta chains below, sequenced in a study of shared clonotypes between healthy human individuals. CD8 cells regarded as naive lacked CD45RO, were positively chosen for CCR7, and omitted terminally differentiated effector memory CD45RA+ cells. The repertoire was sequenced with immunoSEQ multiplex PCR; TCRdb's copy has only in-frame clones and lacks some. The sample yields about 820,000 clones, over 90% seen once. Sequencing was performed on naive CD8+ T cells sorted from blood. These receptor sequences come from a man aged 25 to 45 in good health.

The V and J genes are TRBV30 and TRBJ2-4, with 8 bases lining up with TRBD1. J gave up 8 bases and V 0 bases, and 6 bases lay outside the gene matches. Germline assignment: CDR1 GTSNPN and CDR2 SVGIG (reference sequence). The CDR3 covers 14 residues. The CDR3 is CAWSVGQGGDIQYF. CDR3 in DNA: TGTGCCTGGAGTGTCGGACAGGGTGGTGACATTCAGTACTTC. Full variable domain (remainder filled in from reference TRBV30 and TRBJ2-4): SQTIHQWPATLVQPVGSPLSLECTVEGTSNPNLYWYRQAAGRGLQLLFYSVGIGQISSEVPQNLSASRPQDRQFILSSKKLLLSDSGFYLCAWSVGQGGDIQYFGAGTRLSVL.

The rearrangement uses TRBV7-9 and TRBJ2-1, with D hard to call. Trimming removed 7 bases at V and 4 bases at J, with 14 bases between. The V gene's germline CDR1 is SEHNR and CDR2 FQNEAQ (reference sequence). CDR3 length: 14 residues. CDR3 residues: CASTPAVQYNEQFF. DNA of the CDR3: TGTGCCAGCACCCCCGCGGTGCAGTACAATGAGCAGTTCTTC.

This chain links TRBV5-4 with TRBJ2-7; the match to TRBD1 covers 9 bases. Germline V gene lookup returns CDR1 SGHNT and CDR2 YYREEE (reference sequence). CDR3 length: 16 amino acids. V was pared by 0 bases and J by 1 base, with 5 bases of the junction left unmatched. As DNA, the CDR3 is TGTGCCAGCAGCTTGGTCTTAGGACAGGGGTCCTACGAGCAGTACTTC. It translates to CASSLVLGQGSYEQYF.